The 8 T cell receptor beta chains listed next were all sequenced from one sample in a study of cytomegalovirus exposure and HLA in healthy donors. With 60 Vbeta and 13 Jbeta primers, the PCR was carried out. Produced via immunoSEQ multiplex PCR; TCRdb's table is partial and in-frame only. The sample data list tens of thousands of clones. Specimen: PBMCs. The source is a woman between 50 and 59 years old in good health and CMV-seropositive.

As regards this clone: This same CDR3 is encoded by further DNA sequences in the sample. The rearrangement joins TRBV18 to TRBJ2-5; D perhaps matches TRBD1 (5 bases). V shed 6 bases and J shed 2 bases, with 10 bases lying between them. From germline, CDR1 is KGHSH and CDR2 LQKENI. The length of the CDR3 is 13 residues. The CDR3 sequence is CASSPGQQETQYF. CDR3 sequence (DNA): TGTGCCAGCTCCCCTGGACAACAAGAGACCCAGTACTTC.

J is TRBJ1-5 and V is TRBV28; 9 bases are shared with TRBD1. V gave up 2 bases and J gave up 5 bases; unmatched junction bases: 4. The CDR3 runs to 15 residues. The germline gives CDR1 MDHEN, CDR2 SYDVKM. The CDR3, as DNA: TGTGCCAGCAGTTTAGGGGGACAGGGAGATCAGCCCCAGCATTTT. Its translation: CASSLGGQGDQPQHF.

V gene TRBV5-6 combines with J gene TRBJ2-5; TRBD2 agrees at 8 bases. Per germline, CDR1 SGHDT and CDR2 YYEEEE. The CDR3 consists of 13 residues. J gave up 5 bases and V 4 bases, and 4 bases lay outside the gene matches. The CDR3 loop is CASSRTSSETQYF. In DNA, the CDR3 is TGTGCCAGCAGCCGGACTAGCTCGGAGACCCAGTACTTC.

The chain uses TRBV19 and TRBJ1-1, with D possibly TRBD1 on 6 matching bases. CDR1 is LNHDA and CDR2 is SQIVND in the germline V gene (reference sequence). CDR3 length: 14 amino acids. V dropped 4 bases and J dropped 3 bases, with 12 bases sitting between them. The DNA for the CDR3 is TGTGCCAGTAGTAGAGGCAGGGGATACACTGAAGCTTTCTTT. Its protein is CASSRGRGYTEAFF.

This sequence joins TRBV4-1 and TRBJ1-2; possibly TRBD1 for D (5 bases). Germline CDR1 MGHRA, CDR2 YSYEKL. The CDR3 runs to 15 residues. Trimming took off 0 bases at V and 4 bases at J, with 12 bases between the two ends. The CDR3 here is CASSQELQAIYGYTF. CDR3 in DNA: TGCGCCAGCAGCCAAGAGTTACAGGCAATCTATGGCTACACCTTC.

The chain is built from TRBV30 and TRBJ2-3; 16 bases align to TRBD2. The CDR3 totals 19 residues. The germline V gene encodes CDR1 GTSNPN and CDR2 SVGIG (reference sequence). V gave up 5 bases and J gave up 2 bases; unmatched junction bases: 13. The CDR3 DNA follows: TGTGCCTGGGCCCCGGGACTAGCGGGGGGGATGAGCATCACAGATACGCAGTATTTT. This translates into CAWAPGLAGGMSITDTQYF.

The rearrangement joins TRBV7-2 to TRBJ1-1; 7 bases align to TRBD1. The germline V gene has CDR1 SGHTA and CDR2 FQGNSA. This CDR3 spans 16 amino acids. The junction had 8 bases not matched to a gene; V was cut back by 3 bases and J by 1 base. CDR3 DNA: TGTGCCAGCAGCTTGGAACCAGGGGGAAGGAACACTGAAGCTTTCTTT. It translates to CASSLEPGGRNTEAFF.

CDR3 protein: CASSFRGLGNTIYF. The DNA for the CDR3 is TGTGCCAGCAGCTTTAGAGGGCTCGGAAACACCATATATTTT. This chain links TRBV5-8 with TRBJ1-3, with D uncertain. CDR1 is SGHTS, CDR2 YDEGEE, per germline. The V gene lost 2 bases and the J gene lost 4 bases, with 10 bases spanning the gap. The length of the CDR3 is 14 residues.